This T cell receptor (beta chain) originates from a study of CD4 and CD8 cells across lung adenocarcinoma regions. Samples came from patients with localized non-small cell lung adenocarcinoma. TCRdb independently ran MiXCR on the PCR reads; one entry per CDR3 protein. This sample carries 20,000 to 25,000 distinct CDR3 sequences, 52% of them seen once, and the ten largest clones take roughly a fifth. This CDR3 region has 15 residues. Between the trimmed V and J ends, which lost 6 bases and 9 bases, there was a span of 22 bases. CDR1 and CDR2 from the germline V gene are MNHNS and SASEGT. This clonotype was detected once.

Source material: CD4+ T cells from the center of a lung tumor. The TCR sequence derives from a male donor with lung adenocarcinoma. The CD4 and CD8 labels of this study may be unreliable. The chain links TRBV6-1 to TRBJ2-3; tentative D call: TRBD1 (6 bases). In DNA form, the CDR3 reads TGTGCCAGCAGCCTCCAGTCCGGAATCACAGGGACGCAGTATTTT. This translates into CASSLQSGITGTQYF.